What follows are 20 T cell receptor beta chains derived from one specimen sequenced in a study of blood T cell repertoires in COVID-19. Sequenced by immunoSEQ multiplex PCR; TCRdb stores in-frame clones only, minus some. Among approximately 430,000 clones, 86% were seen once, and the ten largest hold around 1.4%. Input material: peripheral blood. These receptors all stem from a woman in her twenties or thirties with active or convalescent COVID-19.

The J gene is TRBJ1-2, the V gene TRBV6-1; D call uncertain. The CDR3 is made up of 16 amino acids. Per germline, CDR1 MNHNS and CDR2 SASEGT. V gave up 2 bases and J gave up 0 bases, with 13 bases separating them. This chain's CDR3 is CASSESRYTANYGYTF. The CDR3 DNA reads as TGTGCCAGCAGTGAAAGTAGGTACACAGCTAACTATGGCTACACCTTC.

CDR3 nucleotides: TGCAGCGTTGAAGATCCTGGGGCACCTGAAGCTTTCTTT. It codes for CSVEDPGAPEAFF. The chain links TRBV29-1 to TRBJ1-1, with D maybe TRBD1 (5 bases). V gave up 0 bases and J gave up 6 bases, with 11 bases separating them. The length of the CDR3 is 13 residues. Per germline, CDR1 SQVTM and CDR2 ANQGSEA.

The chain links TRBV5-1 to TRBJ1-1; D is undetermined. This CDR3 is 14 amino acids long. Trimming shortened V by 0 bases and J by 10 bases, and 16 bases separated the two germline ends. The germline CDR1 and CDR2 sequences are SGHRS and YFSETQ. The CDR3 nucleotides read TGCGCCAGCAGCTTGGAGCTGGCGGGCGACGGAGCTTTCTTT. Translation gives CASSLELAGDGAFF.

This rearrangement joins TRBV27 to TRBJ1-1, with D possibly TRBD1 on 5 matching bases. The CDR3 contains 15 residues. The V gene's germline CDR1 is MNHEY and CDR2 SMNVEV (reference sequence). V was trimmed by 6 bases and J by 1 base, leaving 15 bases between them. The CDR3 sequence: CASRTKSRENTEAFF. CDR3 DNA sequence: TGTGCCAGCAGGACCAAAAGCAGGGAGAACACTGAAGCTTTCTTT.

The chain couples TRBV10-3 to TRBJ1-1; D perhaps matches TRBD1 (5 bases). V lost 8 bases and J 2 bases, leaving 21 bases between the germline ends. There are 16 residues in the CDR3. The germline V gene encodes CDR1 ENHRY and CDR2 SYGVKD. Written as DNA, the CDR3 is TGTGCCATCGGTATTGCAGGTGAAGGGGCAAACACTGAAGCTTTCTTT. Protein: CAIGIAGEGANTEAFF.

The chain recombines TRBV3-1 (or the pseudogene TRBV3-2) with TRBJ1-3, with unresolved D. The CDR3 contains 13 residues. CDR1 is LGHDT, CDR2 YNNKEL, per germline (reference sequence). V lost 1 base, J lost 3 bases, and 4 bases lay in between. CDR3 loop: CASSQGRGNTIYF. In DNA form, the CDR3 reads TGTGCCAGCAGCCAAGGTCGTGGAAACACCATATATTTT.

The chain combines TRBV12-3 or TRBV12-4 with TRBJ1-1; 8 positions agree with TRBD1. CDR3 size: 13 residues. Germline trimming cut 4 bases from V and 5 bases from J; bases unmatched to any gene: 3. CDR3 amino acids: CASSWTGFTEAFF. The CDR3 DNA is TGTGCCAGCAGTTGGACAGGGTTTACTGAAGCTTTCTTT.

This chain joins TRBV5-6 and TRBJ1-4; no definite D call. CDR1 and CDR2 (germline): SGHDT, YYEEEE. V lost 2 bases and J 3 bases, leaving 11 bases between the germline ends. The CDR3 totals 15 residues. In DNA form, the CDR3 reads TGTGCCAGCAGCTTTTCTTCCGGGTCTAATGAAAAACTGTTTTTT. Its translation is CASSFSSGSNEKLFF.

The genes are TRBV10-2 and TRBJ1-5; 7 positions match TRBD1. This CDR3 contains 14 residues. Germline CDR1 reads WSHSY; CDR2 reads SAAADI. V was pared by 7 bases and J by 5 bases, with 8 bases of the junction left unmatched. The CDR3 nucleotides are TGCGCCAGCACGCTGGCAGGGGGTCATCAGCCCCAGCATTTT. Translated, it gives CASTLAGGHQPQHF.

The chain combines TRBV19 with TRBJ2-7; D is unclear. Germline CDR1 LNHDA, CDR2 SQIVND (reference sequence). V was shortened by 6 bases and J by 2 bases, with 11 bases between the two germline ends. CDR3 length equals 13 residues. CDR3 coding DNA: TGTGCCAGTAGCACCAGCGCGGCCTACGAGCAGTACTTC. This gives the protein CASSTSAAYEQYF.

V and J are TRBV6-5 and TRBJ1-6, with TRBD1 as a possible D gene (5 bases). V was trimmed by 5 bases and J by 10 bases, leaving 18 bases between them. Germline V gene data show CDR1 as MNHEY and CDR2 as SVGAGI. This CDR3 has 15 residues. As DNA, the CDR3 is TGTGCCAGCAGTCCCCCGAAGGGGCTTGGGTCACCCCTCCACTTT. Its translation: CASSPPKGLGSPLHF.

The genes are TRBV19 and TRBJ2-3, with TRBD2 matching over 10 bases. The CDR3 is made up of 19 amino acids. V shed 7 bases and J 1 base; nucleotides not matched to a gene: 17. The V gene's germline CDR1 is LNHDA and CDR2 SQIVND (reference sequence). DNA of the CDR3: TGTGCCAGTACCACCGGACTAGCGGATATAGGCGGTGGCACAGATACGCAGTATTTT. Its translation: CASTTGLADIGGGTDTQYF.

This clone came up once. The chain uses TRBV6-6 and TRBJ2-1; the match to TRBD2 covers 11 bases. The germline V gene has CDR1 MNHNY and CDR2 SVGAGI (reference sequence). The CDR3 has 17 amino acids. V shed 5 bases, J shed 6 bases, and the junction held 12 bases outside the gene matches. In nucleotides, the CDR3 is TGTGCCAGCAGTCGACGACTAGCGGGGAGCACGAGCAATGAGCAGTTCTTC. It translates to CASSRRLAGSTSNEQFF.

This chain joins TRBV5-6 and TRBJ1-3; 9 nucleotides align to TRBD1. There are 16 residues in the CDR3. V lost 3 bases to trimming and J lost 1 base; unmatched junction nucleotides: 5. CDR1 SGHDT and CDR2 YYEEEE come from the germline V gene. CDR3 amino acids: CASSYTGGASGNTIYF. DNA for the CDR3: TGTGCCAGCAGCTACACAGGGGGCGCGTCTGGAAACACCATATATTTT.

This clone occurred once. V usage is TRBV19 and J usage is TRBJ2-7; tentative D call: TRBD1 (6 bases). With 0 bases removed from V and 2 bases from J, the gap between germline ends came to 14 bases. Germline CDR1 LNHDA, CDR2 SQIVND (reference sequence). The CDR3 extends over 16 amino acids. The CDR3 DNA reads as TGTGCCAGTAGTATAGATCCCAACAGGGTGGCCTACGAGCAGTACTTC. It is translated as CASSIDPNRVAYEQYF.

This chain uses TRBV2 with TRBJ1-4, with a tentative D call TRBD1 (6 bases). Germline CDR1 reads SNHLY; CDR2 reads FYNNEI. The V and J ends lost 6 bases and 0 bases respectively, with 20 bases between them. The CDR3 has 18 amino acids. For the CDR3, the DNA is TGTGCCAGCAGCAGACAGGCCACATGGGATACAACTAATGAAAAACTGTTTTTT. Translation gives CASSRQATWDTTNEKLFF.

V gene TRBV7-7 combines with J gene TRBJ2-5; 9 bases match TRBD1. In germline, CDR1 is SSHAT, CDR2 FNYEAQ (reference sequence). Trimming removed 4 bases from V and 4 bases from J; junction bases left unmatched: 4. This CDR3 comprises 14 residues. CDR3 nucleotides: TGTGCCAGCAGCTCGACAGGGGGGATAGAGACCCAGTACTTC. Translated, it gives CASSSTGGIETQYF. Using reference TRBV7-7 and TRBJ2-5 for the parts outside the CDR3, the full variable domain is GAGVSQSPRYKVTKRGQDVTLRCDPISSHATLYWYQQALGQGPEFLTYFNYEAQPDKSGLPSDRFSAERPEGSISTLTIQRTEQRDSAMYRCASSSTGGIETQYFGPGTRLLVL.

The V gene is TRBV19, the J gene TRBJ1-1; TRBD1 aligns across 8 bases. Per the germline V gene, CDR1 is LNHDA and CDR2 is SQIVND (reference sequence). V was pared by 5 bases and J by 4 bases, with 3 bases of the junction left unmatched. CDR3 length equals 13 residues. In nucleotides, the CDR3 is TGTGCCAGTAGTTTGACAGGGGTCACTGAAGCTTTCTTT. It translates to CASSLTGVTEAFF. The full variable domain, its missing parts supplied by reference TRBV19 and TRBJ1-1, is DGGITQSPKYLFRKEGQNVTLSCEQNLNHDAMYWYRQDPGQGLRLIYYSQIVNDFQKGDIAEGYSVSREKKESFPLTVTSAQKNPTAFYLCASSLTGVTEAFFGQGTRLTVV.

The V gene is TRBV10-3, the J gene TRBJ2-1, with 10 bases aligning to TRBD2. Germline lookup yields CDR1 ENHRY and CDR2 SYGVKD. With V trimmed by 3 bases and J by 4 bases, 6 bases remained unmatched. There are 16 residues in the CDR3. CDR3 residues: CAISDSSGRLYNEQFF. The CDR3 coding sequence is TGTGCCATCAGTGATAGTAGCGGGAGGCTTTACAATGAGCAGTTCTTC.

The chain carries TRBV10-1 and TRBJ2-7, with D possibly being TRBD2 (7 bases). Trimming pared 6 bases from V and 0 bases from J, leaving 33 bases between. CDR1 is WNHNN, CDR2 SYGVQD, per germline (reference sequence). The length of the CDR3 is 21 residues. The CDR3 coding sequence is TGCGCCAGCAGCCACAAGGGGGGGGGCACCCACGGCCCGGGAAGCTCCTACGAGCAGTACTTC. Its protein product is CASSHKGGGTHGPGSSYEQYF.